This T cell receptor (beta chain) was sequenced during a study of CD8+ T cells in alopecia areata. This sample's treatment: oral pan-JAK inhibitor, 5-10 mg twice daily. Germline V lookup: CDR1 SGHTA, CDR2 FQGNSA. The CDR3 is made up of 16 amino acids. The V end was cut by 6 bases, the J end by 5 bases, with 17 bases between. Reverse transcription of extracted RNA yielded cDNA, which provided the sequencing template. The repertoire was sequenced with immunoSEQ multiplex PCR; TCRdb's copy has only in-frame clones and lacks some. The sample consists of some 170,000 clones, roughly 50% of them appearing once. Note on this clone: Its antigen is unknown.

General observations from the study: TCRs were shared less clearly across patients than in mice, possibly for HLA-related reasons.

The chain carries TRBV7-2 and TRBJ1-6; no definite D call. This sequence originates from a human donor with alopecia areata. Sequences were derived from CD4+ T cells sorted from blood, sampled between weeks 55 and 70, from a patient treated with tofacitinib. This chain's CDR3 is CASSRGGLSHNSPLHF. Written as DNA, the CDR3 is TGTGCCAGCAGTCGCGGCGGGTTGAGTCATAATTCACCCCTCCACTTT.